The 28 T cell receptor beta chains reported below all come from one sample, sequenced in a study of regulatory T cells in long-lasting Graves disease. The time point denotes: persistent/refractory GD, antithyroid drugs over 5 years with positive TRAb. The TCR library was made from RNA that had been extracted from PBMCs in TRIzol. CDR3 regions were amplified by Arm-PCR using iRepertoire HTBI primers to build TCR beta libraries. TCRdb reanalysed the multiplex PCR reads using MiXCR and keeps one entry per CDR3 protein. The sample has hundreds of thousands of distinct CDR3 sequences, 25% to 30% seen once. The sample was peripheral blood mononuclear cells (PBMCs), taken when the disease was refractory, from a patient treated with antithyroid drugs. Receptors were obtained from a female donor with Graves disease.

This clonotype appeared many times. In DNA, the CDR3 is TGTGCCAGCAGTGAGGGGTGGGGAGCTCTGGATTCACCCCTCCACTTT. Its protein product is CASSEGWGALDSPLHF. The chain has TRBV2 and TRBJ1-6; D call uncertain. The CDR3 is made up of 16 amino acids. V was trimmed by 3 bases and J by 8 bases, leaving 17 bases between them. Germline assignment: CDR1 SNHLY and CDR2 FYNNEI. Variable domain in full (rest from reference TRBV2 and TRBJ1-6): EPEVTQTPSHQVTQMGQEVILRCVPISNHLYFYWYRQILGQKVEFLVSFYNNEISEKSEIFDDQFSVERPDGSNFTLKIRSTKLEDSAMYFCASSEGWGALDSPLHFGNGTRLTVT.

The gene calls are TRBV18 and TRBJ1-2, with TRBD1 matching 9 bases. The CDR3 sequence is 15 residues long. Germline lookup yields CDR1 KGHSH and CDR2 LQKENI. V shed 0 bases and J 1 base; nucleotides not matched to a gene: 0. CDR3 coding DNA: TGTGCCAGCTCACCACCGGACAGGGGTAACTATGGCTACACCTTC. Translated: CASSPPDRGNYGYTF.

At least ten counts were recorded for this clonotype. The chain combines TRBV11-1 with TRBJ2-5, with no clear D. The CDR3 has 15 amino acids. Germline V gives CDR1 SGHAT, CDR2 FQDESV (reference sequence). Trimming stripped 5 bases from V and 2 bases from J, with 15 bases between. CDR3: CASSLERHLQETQYF. The DNA for the CDR3 is TGTGCCAGCAGCCTCGAGCGACATCTACAAGAGACCCAGTACTTC.

The chain combines TRBV10-2 with TRBJ1-4, with D perhaps TRBD1 (6 bases). Germline V gives CDR1 WSHSY, CDR2 SAAADI. V was shortened by 10 bases and J by 5 bases, with 20 bases between the two germline ends. The CDR3 extends over 15 amino acids. This CDR3 is CATQIADRRNEKLFF. CDR3 nucleotide sequence: TGCGCCACCCAGATTGCAGACAGGCGAAATGAAAAACTGTTTTTT.

The chain is built from TRBV25-1 and TRBJ1-4; D not resolved. There are 14 residues in the CDR3. CDR1 and CDR2 from the germline V gene are MGHDK and SYGVNS. V was clipped by 7 bases and J by 1 base, with 10 bases between them. CDR3 DNA: TGTGCCAGCAACCCCTCGGGAACTAATGAAAAACTGTTTTTT. Translated, it gives CASNPSGTNEKLFF.

The chain couples TRBV29-1 to TRBJ2-7, with no clear D. V lost 4 bases and J lost 4, with 11 bases in between. This CDR3 is built from 12 residues. Germline V CDR1 and CDR2: SQVTM, ANQGSEA. The CDR3 loop is CSVVVQQYEQYF. For the CDR3, the DNA is TGCAGCGTTGTTGTACAGCAATACGAGCAGTACTTC.

The V and J genes are TRBV12-3 or TRBV12-4 and TRBJ2-7; D call uncertain. V was pared by 3 bases and J by 5 bases, with 14 bases between. The CDR3 consists of 14 residues. CDR3 DNA: TGTGCCAGCAGTTTTGGGAATCTATACCACGAGCAGTACTTC. This encodes CASSFGNLYHEQYF.

The genes are TRBV12-3 or TRBV12-4 and TRBJ1-4; D is perhaps TRBD1 (5 bases). Trimming shortened V by 6 bases and J by 9 bases, and 17 bases separated the two germline ends. CDR3 size: 14 residues. CDR3 loop: CASSRGGPSKKLFF. CDR3 sequence (DNA): TGTGCCAGCAGCCGGGGGGGACCATCGAAAAAACTGTTTTTT.

This clonotype came up once. This sequence joins TRBV7-7 and TRBJ2-1, with 9 positions matching TRBD1. CDR3 length: 19 residues. CDR1 and CDR2 from the germline V gene are SSHAT and FNYEAQ (reference sequence). V shed 5 bases and J 0 bases; nucleotides not matched to a gene: 14. This CDR3 reads CASSRGQGRAESSYNEQFF. In DNA, the CDR3 is TGTGCCAGCAGCCGGGGACAGGGTCGTGCCGAAAGCTCCTACAATGAGCAGTTCTTC.

This clonotype appeared a few times. The chain links TRBV7-8 to TRBJ1-1, with 8 bases matching TRBD1. Germline CDR1 SGHVS, CDR2 FQNEAQ. With 4 bases clipped from V and 4 bases from J, the junction kept 5 bases outside the gene matches. This CDR3 is 14 amino acids long. The CDR3 DNA sequence: TGTGCCAGCAGCTCCGCCGGGACAGGCACTGAAGCTTTCTTT. It translates to CASSSAGTGTEAFF.

This clonotype was detected a few times. V gene TRBV30 combines with J gene TRBJ1-1; no clear D gene. Per germline, CDR1 GTSNPN and CDR2 SVGIG (reference sequence). The CDR3 is 14 amino acids. The germline V and J ends were trimmed by 0 bases and 7 bases, with 15 bases remaining between them. CDR3 sequence: CAWSVVGNNDEAFF. The CDR3 DNA is TGTGCCTGGAGTGTAGTGGGAAACAACGATGAAGCTTTCTTT.

This clonotype was observed many times. The chain joins TRBV28 to TRBJ2-2; D uncertain. Trimming removed 3 bases from V and 0 bases from J, with 8 bases in between. The CDR3 is 15 residues long. Germline assignment: CDR1 MDHEN and CDR2 SYDVKM. The CDR3 bases are TGTGCCAGCAGTTTGGCACAGCCGAACACCGGGGAGCTGTTTTTT. Its translation: CASSLAQPNTGELFF. The full variable domain, in which reference TRBV28 and TRBJ2-2 provide the parts outside the CDR3, is DVKVTQSSRYLVKRTGEKVFLECVQDMDHENMFWYRQDPGLGLRLIYFSYDVKMKEKGDIPEGYSVSREKKERFSLILESASTNQTSMYLCASSLAQPNTGELFFGEGSRLTVL.

A few counts support this clonotype. V and J are TRBV24-1 and TRBJ1-4; the D is unclear. Germline V gene sequence: CDR1 KGHDR, CDR2 SFDVKD. Trimming took 0 bases from V and 8 from J, leaving 15 bases between them. The CDR3 loop spans 16 amino acids. The CDR3 spells CATSDLAGTAYEKLFF. In DNA form, the CDR3 reads TGTGCCACCAGTGATTTGGCTGGAACAGCCTACGAAAAACTGTTTTTT.

There are a few counts of this clonotype. The V and J genes are TRBV7-9 and TRBJ1-1; TRBD1 is a possible D gene (5 bases). This CDR3 comprises 16 residues. The germline V gene has CDR1 SEHNR and CDR2 FQNEAQ (reference sequence). Trimming stripped 5 bases from V and 2 bases from J, with 18 bases between. CDR3 sequence reads: CASSPYPGHTNTEAFF. CDR3 sequence (DNA): TGTGCCAGCAGCCCGTACCCTGGACATACTAACACTGAAGCTTTCTTT.

This clonotype has ten or more counts. The V call is TRBV27, the J call TRBJ1-1; weak D call: TRBD1 (5 bases). Deletions cut 3 bases from V and 8 bases from J, with 10 bases between. The length of the CDR3 is 12 residues. CDR1 and CDR2 (germline): MNHEY, SMNVEV (reference sequence). CDR3 amino acids: CASSFLEGEAFF. The CDR3 nucleotides are TGTGCCAGCAGTTTCCTTGAGGGGGAAGCTTTCTTT.

The sample holds a few counts of this clonotype. The chain employs TRBV12-3 or TRBV12-4 and TRBJ2-2; D call uncertain. The CDR3 length is 15 residues. Trimming cost V 2 bases and J 8 bases, with 15 bases left between them. CDR3 in DNA: TGTGCCAGCAGTTTACTTATCGCGCTTACTGGGGAGCTGTTTTTT. Its translation is CASSLLIALTGELFF.

This clonotype was observed a few times. This sequence joins TRBV12-3 or TRBV12-4 and TRBJ1-4; D might be TRBD1 (5 bases). There are 13 residues in the CDR3. V was cut by 3 bases and J by 12 bases, with 14 bases left in between. The CDR3 DNA reads TGTGCCAGCAGTTTTGAGGGGAGAGGGGAACTGTTTTTT. As protein: CASSFEGRGELFF.

The chain combines TRBV5-4 with TRBJ2-5; D is undetermined. V gave up 4 bases and J gave up 5 bases, with 24 bases separating them. In germline, CDR1 is SGHNT, CDR2 YYREEE (reference sequence). CDR3 size: 17 residues. CDR3 in amino acids: CASSTDQRESLRETQYF. The CDR3 DNA follows: TGTGCCAGCAGCACGGACCAACGTGAGAGCCTCAGGGAGACCCAGTACTTC.

The chain has TRBV20-1 and TRBJ2-7; TRBD1 matches at 10 bases. The germline CDR1 and CDR2 sequences are DFQATT and SNEGSKA (reference sequence). V was clipped by 6 bases and J by 2 bases; unmatched bases: 7. This CDR3 has 14 amino acids. The CDR3 protein is CSAPLGQGAYEQYF. CDR3 in DNA: TGCAGTGCACCACTCGGACAGGGGGCCTACGAGCAGTACTTC.

This chain uses TRBV6-5 with TRBJ1-5; 8 bases agree with TRBD1. Germline V lookup: CDR1 MNHEY, CDR2 SVGAGI. Germline trimming cut 2 bases from V and 2 bases from J; bases unmatched to any gene: 2. This CDR3 spans 15 amino acids. The CDR3: CASSYVQGGNQPQHF. DNA for the CDR3: TGTGCCAGCAGTTACGTACAGGGGGGCAATCAGCCCCAGCATTTT.

This clonotype was detected a few times. The rearrangement joins TRBV20-1 to TRBJ2-7; D remains ambiguous. V lost 8 bases to trimming and J lost 5 bases, with 19 bases between them. Per the germline V gene, CDR1 is DFQATT and CDR2 is SNEGSKA (reference sequence). The CDR3 has 13 amino acids. The CDR3 reads CSTRPRFPHEQYF. CDR3 sequence (DNA): TGCAGTACTCGCCCCAGGTTTCCCCACGAGCAGTACTTC.

The chain links TRBV4-1 to TRBJ1-3; D not certain. The CDR3 loop spans 13 amino acids. CDR1 and CDR2 from the germline V gene are MGHRA and YSYEKL. V lost 3 bases, J lost 4 bases, and 7 bases lay in between. CDR3: CASSQLGGNTIYF. The CDR3 DNA sequence: TGCGCCAGCAGCCAGTTGGGGGGAAACACCATATATTTT.

This clonotype showed up just a few times. The chain recombines TRBV10-3 with TRBJ2-7; 7 nucleotides align to TRBD2. The CDR3 is 17 amino acids. Germline V gives CDR1 ENHRY, CDR2 SYGVKD. V lost 5 bases and J lost 0; bases outside the gene matches: 13. The CDR3, as DNA: TGTGCCATCAGTCACCCCCCTAGCGGCGCGATCTCCTACGAGCAGTACTTC. It translates to CAISHPPSGAISYEQYF.

The genes are TRBV2 and TRBJ1-5; 7 bases fit TRBD1. Germline trimming cut 7 bases from V and 0 bases from J; bases unmatched to any gene: 9. The germline V gene has CDR1 SNHLY and CDR2 FYNNEI. This CDR3 spans 16 amino acids. The CDR3 reads CASMARGGDSNQPQHF. CDR3 bases: TGTGCCAGCATGGCCAGGGGGGGCGATAGCAATCAGCCCCAGCATTTT.

There are a few counts of this clonotype. The chain uses TRBV3-1 and TRBJ2-5; the match to TRBD2 covers 7 bases. The V and J ends lost 9 bases and 2 bases, in that order; junction bases with no gene match: 9. The CDR3 sequence is 14 residues long. From germline, CDR1 is LGHDT and CDR2 YNNKEL (reference sequence). This CDR3 is CASGASGSQETQYF. CDR3 bases: TGTGCCAGTGGGGCTAGCGGTTCGCAAGAGACCCAGTACTTC.

This clonotype turned up a few times. V and J are TRBV6-6 and TRBJ1-4, with D possibly TRBD1 on 6 matching bases. Germline V gene sequence: CDR1 MNHNY, CDR2 SVGAGI (reference sequence). Trimming removed 0 bases at V and 5 bases at J, with 10 bases between. The CDR3 sequence is 15 residues long. The CDR3 sequence: CASSYSLGQNEKLFF. The CDR3 nucleotides are TGTGCCAGCAGTTACTCGCTGGGACAAAATGAAAAACTGTTTTTT.

V and J are TRBV3-1 and TRBJ1-4; D is uncertain. CDR1 LGHDT and CDR2 YNNKEL come from the germline V gene (reference sequence). This CDR3 is 14 amino acids long. Trimming took off 5 bases at V and 3 bases at J, with 10 bases between the two ends. This CDR3 is CASSFRMANEKLFF. In nucleotides, the CDR3 is TGTGCCAGCAGCTTCCGGATGGCTAATGAAAAACTGTTTTTT.

In the case of this clonotype: This likely traces to a read error, being one base from a far larger clone. The V call is TRBV6-1, the J call TRBJ1-2, with 7 bases aligning to TRBD1. The CDR3 spans 14 residues. Germline assignment: CDR1 MNHNS and CDR2 SASEGT. Here the CDR3 reads CASSRQGSNCGYTF. CDR3 bases: TGTGCCAGCAGTCGACAGGGTTCCAACTGTGGCTACACCTTC.